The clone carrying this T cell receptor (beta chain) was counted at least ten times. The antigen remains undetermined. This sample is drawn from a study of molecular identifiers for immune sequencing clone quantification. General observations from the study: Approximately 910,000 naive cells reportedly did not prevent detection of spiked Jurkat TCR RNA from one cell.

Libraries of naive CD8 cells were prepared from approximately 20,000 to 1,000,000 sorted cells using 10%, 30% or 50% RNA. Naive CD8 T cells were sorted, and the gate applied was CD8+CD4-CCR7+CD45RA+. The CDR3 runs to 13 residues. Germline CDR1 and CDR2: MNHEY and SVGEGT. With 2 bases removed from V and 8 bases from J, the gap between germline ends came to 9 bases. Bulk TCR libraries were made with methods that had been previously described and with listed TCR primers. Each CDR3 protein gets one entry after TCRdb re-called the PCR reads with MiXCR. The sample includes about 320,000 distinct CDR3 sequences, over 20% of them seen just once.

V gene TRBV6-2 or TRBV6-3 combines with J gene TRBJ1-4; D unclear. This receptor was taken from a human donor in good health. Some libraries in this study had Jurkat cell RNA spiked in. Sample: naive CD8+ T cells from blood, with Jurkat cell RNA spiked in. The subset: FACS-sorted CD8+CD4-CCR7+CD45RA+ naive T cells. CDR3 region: CASSYAGGEKLFF. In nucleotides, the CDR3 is TGTGCCAGCAGTTACGCAGGCGGAGAAAAACTGTTTTTT.